The 2 T cell receptor beta chains presented below share a single source sample, sequenced in a study of early T cells in non-severe SARS-CoV-2 infection. TCRdb processed the 5' RACE reads anew with MiXCR; each CDR3 protein has one entry. The sample holds some 80,000 distinct CDR3 sequences, less than 15% seen once. The source was whole blood, collected at baseline. The source of these receptors is an adult who was a healthcare worker with PCR-confirmed SARS-CoV-2 infection or an uninfected control (not recorded which). The donor label of this sample is uncertain.

This clonotype came up a few times. The chain links TRBV7-9 to TRBJ2-1; D is undetermined. V was cut by 5 bases and J by 6 bases, with 11 bases left in between. The CDR3 is 13 amino acids. Germline V gene lookup returns CDR1 SEHNR and CDR2 FQNEAQ (reference sequence). CDR3 nucleotide sequence: TGTGCCAGCAGCCTCTCCCCGGCCAATGAGCAGTTCTTC. It translates to CASSLSPANEQFF.

This clonotype was observed a single time. This rearrangement joins TRBV7-2 to TRBJ1-2, with D perhaps TRBD1 (6 bases). CDR1 and CDR2 (germline): SGHTA, FQGNSA. The CDR3 is 14 amino acids. V dropped 5 bases and J dropped 0 bases, with 10 bases sitting between them. The CDR3 DNA follows: TGTGCCAGCAGCCGGGACACCGCTAACTATGGCTACACCTTC. Encoded protein: CASSRDTANYGYTF. The full variable domain, its missing parts supplied by reference TRBV7-2 and TRBJ1-2, is GAGVSQSPSNKVTEKGKDVELRCDPISGHTALYWYRQSLGQGLEFLIYFQGNSAPDKSGLPSDRFSAERTGGSVSTLTIQRTQQEDSAVYLCASSRDTANYGYTFGSGTRLTVV.